This is a list of T cell receptor beta chains from one sample in a study of PD-L1 blockade in urothelial cancer. Profiling relied on immunoSEQ multiplex PCR, and the TCRdb table lists in-frame clones only, not all of them. The sample has roughly 41,000 clones; 65% to 85% are singletons. Here the sequenced sample was PBMCs, taken around atezolizumab (anti-PD-L1) treatment. The receptors stem from a man in his 60s with urothelial cancer. Both conserved end residues are part of each CDR3.

CDR3aa | v_gene
CASTPRAAGWETQYF | TRBV28
CASSPGGLEQYF | TRBV11-2
CASSPRGGGEQFF | TRBV21-1
CASSRPASQGRTEAFF | TRBV25-1
CASSPNRDYNSPLHF | TRBV4-2
CASSIAILTGETSTDTQYF | TRBV19
CASSSSPTFNQPQHF | TRBV6-5
CASHRGQDTEAFF | TRBV5-1
CASSFGYEGRSSGANVLTF | TRBV5-1
CASSELGQEGNQPQHF | TRBV25-1
CASRSTGGGETQYF | TRBV6-1
CASSTTRGNEQFF | TRBV27
CASSPGAYEQYF | TRBV5-1
CASSLAPGSGNGYTF | TRBV5-1
CASSYLMNSPLHF | TRBV6-5
CAWKRTSAYNEQFF | TRBV30
CASSPGRRENYGYTF | TRBV28
CASSMIGLTDTQYF | TRBV5-1
CASSPGPGQDTSGYTF | TRBV11-2
CASSSPSGNNNSPLHF | TRBV7-9
CASVTSGGVGELFF | TRBV10-1
CASSQSAFPNTEAFF | TRBV23-1
CASKSWVEETQYF | TRBV19
CASSVAYTGGGDTQYF | TRBV9
CASRGRTGEQYF | TRBV5-4
CASSIETGHTGELFF | TRBV19
CASSMTGGADGYTF | TRBV11-1
CASAPGVSYNEQFF | TRBV5-1
CASRTTGFGGSYNEQFF | TRBV28
CASSPTGNNNQPQHF | TRBV18
CASSLDRVAGAHKQFF | TRBV5-4
CASSERRGEGEQFF | TRBV10-1
CASSLGAGLNTEAFF | TRBV5-1
CASSLEGGQGGGEAFF | TRBV5-1
CASSPGGSSYNEQFF | TRBV6-1
CASSDQGGGVDSPLHF | TRBV25-1
CASSLTVNTEAFF | TRBV7-3
CASSLTATNEKLFF | TRBV7-9
CASTQGPVGYEQYF | TRBV27
CAAQGAEQYF | TRBV10-3
CASRAGGPKPDTQYF | TRBV2
CASRPDRRYEQYF | TRBV11-2
CASSIDVSAEQYF | TRBV19
CSVIPGQGSGANVLTF | TRBV29-1
CASSGNRDRGNYEQYF | TRBV2
CASSDRYDAYEQYF | TRBV6-1
CASALGGGSNNEQFF | TRBV7-3
CASSIRREQETQYF | TRBV19
CASSGTGGNYGYTF | TRBV13
CATRTSGLTGELFF | TRBV5-4
CASGWDRVSGLHF | TRBV6-5
CASSLAGETSAGNTIYF | TRBV5-1
CASRTGQGRTGELFF | TRBV7-9
CASSLGQGSYGYTF | TRBV28
CASTPRGATGGRGYTF | TRBV28
CASRLREKLFF | TRBV7-2
CASLNTEAFF | TRBV6-1
CASSLASGGAYYEQYF | TRBV28
CASSLAQARGNYGYTF | TRBV4-1